This T cell receptor (beta chain) was sequenced during a study of T-cell reconstitution after alpha-beta-depleted transplantation in children. Preparing the TCRbeta library involved the use of unique molecular identifiers. TCRdb independently ran MiXCR on the PCR reads; one entry per CDR3 protein. Of 900,000 or so distinct CDR3 sequences detected, 16% appear once; the ten largest clones hold about 4.6%. The CDR3 consists of 18 residues. CDR1 is SGHNT, CDR2 YYREEE, per germline (reference sequence). The V and J ends lost 4 bases and 0 bases respectively, with 20 bases between them. Study-level findings and limits: T-cell counts and diversity at one year following transplant were attributed mainly to newly produced T cells. Reportedly, only several hundred clones from non-depleted graft cells drove alpha-beta T-cell counts at about two months. Surviving recipient T cells and thymic progenitors produced the high day-60 TCRbeta diversity seen in some patients.

Concerning this clonotype itself: Its antigen remains unidentified.

The chain joins TRBV5-4 to TRBJ2-1, with TRBD1 as a possible D gene (5 bases). This clonotype was sampled from a male patient younger than 18 who had a stem cell transplant for acute lymphoblastic leukemia, so the T cells may come from the graft donor. Sample: PBMCs, mostly from graft donor cells, taken 360 days after TCRalphabeta/CD19-depleted stem cell transplant. The CDR3 region has the DNA TGTGCCAGCAGCCGGAGACAGCAACAGAAGAGCTCCTACAATGAGCAGTTCTTC. Translating gives CASSRRQQQKSSYNEQFF.